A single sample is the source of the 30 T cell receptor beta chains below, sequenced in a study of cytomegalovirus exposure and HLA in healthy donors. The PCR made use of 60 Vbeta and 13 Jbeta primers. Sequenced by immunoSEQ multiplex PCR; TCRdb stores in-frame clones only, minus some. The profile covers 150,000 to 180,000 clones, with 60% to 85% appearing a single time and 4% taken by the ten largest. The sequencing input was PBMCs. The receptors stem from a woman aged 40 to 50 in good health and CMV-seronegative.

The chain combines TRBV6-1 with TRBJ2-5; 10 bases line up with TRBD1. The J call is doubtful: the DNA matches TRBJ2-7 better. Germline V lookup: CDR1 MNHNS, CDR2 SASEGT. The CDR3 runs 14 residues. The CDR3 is CASSLTGGDYEQYF. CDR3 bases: TGTGCCAGCAGTTTGACAGGGGGCGATTACGAGCAGTACTTC.

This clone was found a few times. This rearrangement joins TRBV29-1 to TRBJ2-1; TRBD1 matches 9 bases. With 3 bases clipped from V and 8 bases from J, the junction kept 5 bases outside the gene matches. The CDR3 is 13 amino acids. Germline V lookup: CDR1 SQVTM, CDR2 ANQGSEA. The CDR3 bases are TGCAGCGTTGATTCGGACAGGGGCGATGAGCAGTTCTTC. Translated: CSVDSDRGDEQFF.

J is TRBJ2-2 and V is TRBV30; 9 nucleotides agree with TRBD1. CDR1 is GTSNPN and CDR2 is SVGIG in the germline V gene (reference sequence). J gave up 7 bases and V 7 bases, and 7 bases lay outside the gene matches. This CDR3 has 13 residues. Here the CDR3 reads CAFPTGGVGELFF. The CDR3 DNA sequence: TGTGCCTTCCCGACAGGGGGGGTCGGGGAGCTGTTTTTT.

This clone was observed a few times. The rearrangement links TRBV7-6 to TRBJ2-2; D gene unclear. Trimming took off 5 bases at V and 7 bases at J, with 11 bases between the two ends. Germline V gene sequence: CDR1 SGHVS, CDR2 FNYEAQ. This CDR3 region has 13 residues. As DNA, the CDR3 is TGTGCCAGCAGCCAACCGCCCGGCGGGGAGCTGTTTTTT. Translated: CASSQPPGGELFF.

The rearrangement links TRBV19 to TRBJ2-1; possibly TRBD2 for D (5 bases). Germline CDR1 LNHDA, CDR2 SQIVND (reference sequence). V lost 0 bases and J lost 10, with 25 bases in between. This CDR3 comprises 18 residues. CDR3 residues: CASSIDAIAAASRLEQFF. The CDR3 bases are TGTGCCAGTAGTATAGATGCTATCGCGGCAGCTTCCCGACTAGAGCAGTTCTTC.

The CDR3: CASSYSGGKHYGYTF. In DNA, the CDR3 is TGTGCCAGCAGTTACTCTGGGGGGAAACACTATGGCTACACCTTC. This chain uses TRBV6-5 with TRBJ1-2; D possibly corresponds to TRBD1 (5 bases). This CDR3 is built from 15 residues. CDR1 and CDR2 from the germline V gene are MNHEY and SVGAGI. Deletions cut 0 bases from V and 3 bases from J, with 11 bases between.

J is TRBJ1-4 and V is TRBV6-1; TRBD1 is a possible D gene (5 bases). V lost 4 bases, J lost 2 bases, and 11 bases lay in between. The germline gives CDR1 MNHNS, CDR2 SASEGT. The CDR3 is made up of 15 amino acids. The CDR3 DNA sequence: TGTGCCAGCAGTGCGCTTCGGGGGACTAATGAAAAACTGTTTTTT. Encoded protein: CASSALRGTNEKLFF.

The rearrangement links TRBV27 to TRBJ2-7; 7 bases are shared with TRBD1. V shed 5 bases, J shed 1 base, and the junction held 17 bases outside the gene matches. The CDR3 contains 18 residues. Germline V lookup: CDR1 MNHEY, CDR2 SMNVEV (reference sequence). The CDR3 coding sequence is TGTGCCAGCAGTCCCGGATCTCGACAGGGAAAAGGGTCCTACGAGCAGTACTTC. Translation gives CASSPGSRQGKGSYEQYF.

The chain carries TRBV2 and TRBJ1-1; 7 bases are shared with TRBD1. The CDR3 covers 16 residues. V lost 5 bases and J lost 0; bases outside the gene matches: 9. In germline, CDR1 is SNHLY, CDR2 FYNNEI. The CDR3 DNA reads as TGTGCCAGCAGTCGACTCACAGGGGCCATGAACACTGAAGCTTTCTTT. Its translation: CASSRLTGAMNTEAFF.

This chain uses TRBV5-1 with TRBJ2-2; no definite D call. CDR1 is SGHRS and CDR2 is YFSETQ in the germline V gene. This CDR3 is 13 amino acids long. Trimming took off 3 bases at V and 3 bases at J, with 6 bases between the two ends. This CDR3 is CASSSRDTGELFF. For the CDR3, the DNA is TGCGCCAGCAGCTCACGAGACACCGGGGAGCTGTTTTTT.

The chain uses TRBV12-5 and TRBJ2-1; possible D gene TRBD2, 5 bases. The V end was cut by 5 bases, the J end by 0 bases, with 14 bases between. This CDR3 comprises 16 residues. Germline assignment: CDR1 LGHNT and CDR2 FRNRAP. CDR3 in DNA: TGTGCTAGTGGTCTAAGGACTTCTAGCTCCTACAATGAGCAGTTCTTC. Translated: CASGLRTSSSYNEQFF.

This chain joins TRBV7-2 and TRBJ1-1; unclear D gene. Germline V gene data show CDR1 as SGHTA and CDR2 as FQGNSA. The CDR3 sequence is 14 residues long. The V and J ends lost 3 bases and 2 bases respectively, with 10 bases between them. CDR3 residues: CASSFEQINTEAFF. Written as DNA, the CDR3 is TGTGCCAGCAGCTTTGAACAGATAAACACTGAAGCTTTCTTT.

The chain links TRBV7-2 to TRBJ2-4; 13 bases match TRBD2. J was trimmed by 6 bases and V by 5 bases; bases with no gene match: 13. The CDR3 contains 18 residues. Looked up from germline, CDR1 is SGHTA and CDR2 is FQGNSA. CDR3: CASSPWTSGRGILNIQYF. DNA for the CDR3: TGTGCCAGCAGCCCGTGGACTAGCGGGAGAGGGATATTAAACATTCAGTACTTC.

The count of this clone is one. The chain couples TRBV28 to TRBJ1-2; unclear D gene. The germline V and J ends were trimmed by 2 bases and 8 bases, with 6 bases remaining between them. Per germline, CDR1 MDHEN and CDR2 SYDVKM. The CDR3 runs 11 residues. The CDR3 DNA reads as TGTGCCAGCAGTTTAAATCGGGGCTACACCTTC. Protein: CASSLNRGYTF.

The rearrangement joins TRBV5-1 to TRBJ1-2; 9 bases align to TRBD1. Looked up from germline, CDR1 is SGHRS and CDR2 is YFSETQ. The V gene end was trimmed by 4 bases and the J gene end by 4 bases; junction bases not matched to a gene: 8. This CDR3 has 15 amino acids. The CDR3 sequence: CASSPFDRGVYGYTF. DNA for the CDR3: TGCGCCAGCAGCCCCTTCGACAGGGGGGTCTATGGCTACACCTTC.

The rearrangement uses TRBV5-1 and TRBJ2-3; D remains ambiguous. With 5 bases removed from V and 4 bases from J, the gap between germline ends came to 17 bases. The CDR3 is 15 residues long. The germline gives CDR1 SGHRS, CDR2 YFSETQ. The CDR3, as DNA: TGCGCCAGCAGTGCCCCCGAACTCTCGGCAGATACGCAGTATTTT. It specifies CASSAPELSADTQYF.

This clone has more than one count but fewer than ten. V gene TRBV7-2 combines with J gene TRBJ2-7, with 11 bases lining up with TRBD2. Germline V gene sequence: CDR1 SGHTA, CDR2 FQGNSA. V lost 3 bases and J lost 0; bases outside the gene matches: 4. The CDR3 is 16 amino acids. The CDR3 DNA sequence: TGTGCCAGCAGCTTTCCAACTAGCGGGGGCTCCTACGAGCAGTACTTC. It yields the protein CASSFPTSGGSYEQYF. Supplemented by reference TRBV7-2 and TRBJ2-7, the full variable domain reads GAGVSQSPSNKVTEKGKDVELRCDPISGHTALYWYRQSLGQGLEFLIYFQGNSAPDKSGLPSDRFSAERTGGSVSTLTIQRTQQEDSAVYLCASSFPTSGGSYEQYFGPGTRLTVT.

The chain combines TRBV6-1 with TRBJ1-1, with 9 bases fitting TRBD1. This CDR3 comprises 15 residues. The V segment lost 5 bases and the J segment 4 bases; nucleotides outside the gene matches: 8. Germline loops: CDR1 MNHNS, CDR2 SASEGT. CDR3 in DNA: TGTGCCAGCAGTTCTGCCGGGACAGGGACCACTGAAGCTTTCTTT. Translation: CASSSAGTGTTEAFF.

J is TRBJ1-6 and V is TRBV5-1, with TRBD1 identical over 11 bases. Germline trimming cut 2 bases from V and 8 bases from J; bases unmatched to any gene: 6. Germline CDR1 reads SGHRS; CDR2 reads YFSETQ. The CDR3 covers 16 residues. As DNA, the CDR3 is TGCGCCAGCAGCTTCGGAGGGACAGGGGGTGATTCACCCCTCCACTTT. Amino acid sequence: CASSFGGTGGDSPLHF.

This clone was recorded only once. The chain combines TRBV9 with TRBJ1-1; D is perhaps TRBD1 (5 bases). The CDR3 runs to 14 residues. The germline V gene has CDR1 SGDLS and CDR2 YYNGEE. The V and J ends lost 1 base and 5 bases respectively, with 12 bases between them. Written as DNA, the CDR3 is TGTGCCAGCAGCGTATGGGGGACTGAAACTGAAGCTTTCTTT. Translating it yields CASSVWGTETEAFF.

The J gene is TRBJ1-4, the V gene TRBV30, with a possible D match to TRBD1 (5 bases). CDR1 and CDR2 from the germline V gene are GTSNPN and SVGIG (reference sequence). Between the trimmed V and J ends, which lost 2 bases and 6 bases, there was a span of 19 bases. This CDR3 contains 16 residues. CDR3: CAWSPLLDAGDEKLFF. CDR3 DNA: TGTGCCTGGAGTCCCCTCCTAGATGCGGGGGATGAAAAACTGTTTTTT.

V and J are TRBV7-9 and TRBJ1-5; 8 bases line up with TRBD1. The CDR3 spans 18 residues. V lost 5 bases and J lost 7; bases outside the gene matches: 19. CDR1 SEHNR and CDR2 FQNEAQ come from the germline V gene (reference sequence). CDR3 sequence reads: CASSLAEVDRGLGQPQHF. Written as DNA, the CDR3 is TGTGCCAGCAGCCTTGCCGAAGTTGACAGGGGTTTAGGGCAGCCCCAGCATTTT.

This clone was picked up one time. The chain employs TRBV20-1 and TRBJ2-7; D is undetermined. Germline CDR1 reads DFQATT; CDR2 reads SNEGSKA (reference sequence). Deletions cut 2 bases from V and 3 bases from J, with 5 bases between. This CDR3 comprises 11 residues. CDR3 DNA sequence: TGCAGTGCTAGATACGGCTACGAGCAGTACTTC. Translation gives CSARYGYEQYF.

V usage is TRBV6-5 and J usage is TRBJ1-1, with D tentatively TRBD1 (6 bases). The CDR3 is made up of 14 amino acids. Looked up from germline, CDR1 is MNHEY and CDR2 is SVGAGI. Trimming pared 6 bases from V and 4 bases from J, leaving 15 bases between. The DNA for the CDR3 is TGTGCCAGCAGCCTACAGGGTTTAGGCACTGAAGCTTTCTTT. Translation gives CASSLQGLGTEAFF.

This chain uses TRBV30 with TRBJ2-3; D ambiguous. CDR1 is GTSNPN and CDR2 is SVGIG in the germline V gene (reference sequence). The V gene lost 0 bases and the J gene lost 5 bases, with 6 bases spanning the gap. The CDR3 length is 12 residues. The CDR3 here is CAWSVYGDTQYF. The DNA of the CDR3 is TGTGCCTGGAGTGTGTACGGAGATACGCAGTATTTT.

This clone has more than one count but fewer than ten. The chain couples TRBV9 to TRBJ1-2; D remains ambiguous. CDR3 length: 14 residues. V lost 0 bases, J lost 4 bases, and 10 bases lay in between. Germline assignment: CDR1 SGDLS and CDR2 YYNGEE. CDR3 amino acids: CASSVEEGSYGYTF. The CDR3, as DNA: TGTGCCAGCAGCGTAGAGGAGGGATCCTATGGCTACACCTTC.

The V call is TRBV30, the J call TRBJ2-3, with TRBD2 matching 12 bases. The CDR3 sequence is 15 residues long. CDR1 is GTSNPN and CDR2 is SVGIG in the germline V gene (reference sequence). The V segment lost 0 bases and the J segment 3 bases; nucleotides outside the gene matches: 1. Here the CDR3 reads CAWSVGTSGTDTQYF. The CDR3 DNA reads TGTGCCTGGAGTGTGGGGACTAGCGGGACAGATACGCAGTATTTT. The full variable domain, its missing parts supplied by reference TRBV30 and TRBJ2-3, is SQTIHQWPATLVQPVGSPLSLECTVEGTSNPNLYWYRQAAGRGLQLLFYSVGIGQISSEVPQNLSASRPQDRQFILSSKKLLLSDSGFYLCAWSVGTSGTDTQYFGPGTRLTVL.

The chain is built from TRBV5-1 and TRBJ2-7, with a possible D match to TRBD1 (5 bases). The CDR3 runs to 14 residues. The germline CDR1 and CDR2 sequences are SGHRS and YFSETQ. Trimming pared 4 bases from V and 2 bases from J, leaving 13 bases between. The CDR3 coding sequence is TGCGCCAGCAGCCTCAGGGAATCCCCCTACGAGCAGTACTTC. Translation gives CASSLRESPYEQYF.

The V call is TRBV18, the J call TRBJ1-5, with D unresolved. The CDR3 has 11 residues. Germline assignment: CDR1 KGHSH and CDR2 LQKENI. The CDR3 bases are TGTGGCGAATCCCCGAGGCAGCCCCAGCATTTT. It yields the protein CGESPRQPQHF.

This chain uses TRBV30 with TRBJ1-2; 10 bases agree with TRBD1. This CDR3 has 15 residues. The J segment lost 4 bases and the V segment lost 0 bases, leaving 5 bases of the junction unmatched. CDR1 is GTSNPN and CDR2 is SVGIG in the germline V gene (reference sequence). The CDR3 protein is CAWSVATGGVYGYTF. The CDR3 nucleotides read TGTGCCTGGAGTGTAGCGACAGGGGGCGTCTATGGCTACACCTTC.